What follows are 11 T cell receptor beta chains derived from one specimen sequenced in a study of vaccination and CD4 T cells after COVID-19. Cultured CD4+ T cell DNA was sequenced using the Oncomine TCR Beta short-read assay. TCRdb reprocessed the PCR reads via MiXCR and lists one record per CDR3 protein. The repertoire holds 20,000 or so distinct CDR3 sequences, with 51% as singletons. These receptors are not linked to any known antigen. The treatment denotes: roughly 11-day PBMC culture with coronavirus spike peptide pools or control peptides (ViraFEST assay). The source was CD4+ T cells from blood, cultured in vitro, collected before SARS-CoV-2 vaccination. The receptors stem from a human donor who had recovered from COVID-19.

V and J are TRBV20-1 and TRBJ2-7; no clear D. Per the germline V gene, CDR1 is DFQATT and CDR2 is SNEGSKA (reference sequence). The CDR3 has 11 amino acids. V lost 1 base, J lost 3 bases, and 4 bases lay in between. The CDR3 reads CSARAFYEQYF. CDR3 coding DNA: TGCAGTGCTAGAGCTTTCTACGAGCAGTACTTC.

In its sample, this clonotype was seen once. This rearrangement joins TRBV7-9 to TRBJ2-2; maybe TRBD2 (6 bases). Germline CDR1 reads SEHNR; CDR2 reads FQNEAQ (reference sequence). V was clipped by 3 bases and J by 5 bases, with 13 bases between them. This CDR3 is built from 15 residues. This CDR3 is CASSLGLPLTGELFF. CDR3 nucleotide sequence: TGTGCCAGCAGCTTGGGACTCCCTTTGACCGGGGAGCTGTTTTTT.

This sequence joins TRBV20-1 and TRBJ1-2; D is perhaps TRBD1 (6 bases). CDR3 length: 13 residues. The ends were cut back, 1 base at V and 5 bases at J, with 11 bases in the middle. Per germline, CDR1 DFQATT and CDR2 SNEGSKA (reference sequence). This CDR3 is CSARGQAHYGYTF. CDR3 bases: TGCAGTGCTAGAGGACAGGCACATTATGGCTACACCTTC.

V is TRBV20-1 and J is TRBJ1-6, with a tentative D call TRBD1 (6 bases). The CDR3 spans 15 residues. From germline, CDR1 is DFQATT and CDR2 SNEGSKA (reference sequence). Trimming took off 3 bases at V and 2 bases at J, with 11 bases between the two ends. The CDR3 loop is CSASGGGPYNSPLHF. For the CDR3, the DNA is TGCAGTGCTAGTGGCGGGGGCCCCTATAATTCACCCCTCCACTTT.

Only a few counts were recorded for this clonotype. This rearrangement joins TRBV19 to TRBJ1-4; unclear D gene. V lost 8 bases to trimming and J lost 6 bases, with 16 bases between them. In germline, CDR1 is LNHDA, CDR2 SQIVND (reference sequence). This CDR3 has 14 amino acids. DNA of the CDR3: TGTGCCAGTTGTTCCGAAGCAACGGATGAAAAACTGTTTTTT. The encoded protein is CASCSEATDEKLFF.

Notes on this clonotype: One junction end does not reproduce the germline sequence, and a read error may be involved. The chain uses TRBV28 and TRBJ2-5; D tentatively fits TRBD1 or TRBD2 (5 bases each). The CDR3 length is 15 residues. Looked up from germline, CDR1 is MDHEN and CDR2 is SYDVKM. In nucleotides, the CDR3 is TGTGCCAGCAGTCCCCTAGGGGACCGTAGAGAGGCCCAGTACTTC. Residues: CASSPLGDRREAQYF.

This clonotype was seen a handful of times. The rearrangement uses TRBV19 and TRBJ1-3; 9 nucleotides agree with TRBD1. Germline V gene lookup returns CDR1 LNHDA and CDR2 SQIVND (reference sequence). V gave up 5 bases and J gave up 6 bases; unmatched junction bases: 5. This CDR3 has 14 amino acids. CDR3 protein: CASSPRQGENTIYF. In nucleotides, the CDR3 is TGTGCCAGTAGTCCGAGACAGGGGGAAAACACCATATATTTT.

The chain carries TRBV20-1 and TRBJ2-5; 12 bases are a match to TRBD2. CDR3 length: 16 residues. The V and J ends lost 6 bases and 5 bases, in that order; junction bases with no gene match: 13. The germline CDR1 and CDR2 sequences are DFQATT and SNEGSKA (reference sequence). CDR3 sequence reads: CSADQTSGSLRETQYF. CDR3 nucleotide sequence: TGCAGTGCGGATCAGACTAGCGGGAGTCTGAGGGAGACCCAGTACTTC.

This clonotype was seen a handful of times. The J gene is TRBJ1-1, the V gene TRBV27; D is perhaps TRBD1 (5 bases). With 4 bases removed from V and 0 bases from J, the gap between germline ends came to 12 bases. Germline lookup yields CDR1 MNHEY and CDR2 SMNVEV (reference sequence). The CDR3 runs to 15 residues. The CDR3 DNA is TGTGCCAGCAGTTCCCGACAGATTATGAACACTGAAGCTTTCTTT. It specifies CASSSRQIMNTEAFF.

This clonotype is medium-sized in the sample. At one end, the junction sequence differs from germline, possibly due to a read error. The V and J genes are TRBV20-1 and TRBJ2-1; D gene unclear. CDR3 size: 13 residues. Germline CDR1 DFQATT, CDR2 SNEGSKA (reference sequence). The CDR3 nucleotides read TGCAGTGCTAAACAAAACTCCGACAATGAGCAGTTCTTC. Its protein product is CSAKQNSDNEQFF.

The chain uses TRBV2 and TRBJ2-2, with TRBD1 matching 8 bases. The CDR3 spans 14 residues. V lost 7 bases to trimming and J lost 3 bases; unmatched junction nucleotides: 4. Germline V gene lookup returns CDR1 SNHLY and CDR2 FYNNEI. DNA of the CDR3: TGTGCCAGCAAGACAGGGGCCGACACCGGGGAGCTGTTTTTT. It codes for CASKTGADTGELFF.